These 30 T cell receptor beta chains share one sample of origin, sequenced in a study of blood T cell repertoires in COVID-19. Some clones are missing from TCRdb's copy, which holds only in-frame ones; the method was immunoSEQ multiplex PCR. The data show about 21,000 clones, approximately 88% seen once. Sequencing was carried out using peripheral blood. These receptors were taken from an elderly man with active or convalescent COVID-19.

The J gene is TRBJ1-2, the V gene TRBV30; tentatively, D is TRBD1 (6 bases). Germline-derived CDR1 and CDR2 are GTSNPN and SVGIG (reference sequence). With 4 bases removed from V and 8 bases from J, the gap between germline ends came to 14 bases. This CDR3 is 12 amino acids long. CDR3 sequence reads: CAWKSGQRGYTF. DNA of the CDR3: TGTGCCTGGAAGAGTGGACAGAGGGGCTACACCTTC.

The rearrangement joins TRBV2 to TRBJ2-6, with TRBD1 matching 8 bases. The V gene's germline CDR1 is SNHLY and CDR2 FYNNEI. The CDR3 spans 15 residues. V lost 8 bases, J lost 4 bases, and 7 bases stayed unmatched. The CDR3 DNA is TGTGCCAGCGGGCAGGGGGCAACGGGGGCCAACGTCCTGACTTTC. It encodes CASGQGATGANVLTF.

CDR3 sequence: CASNSGGPGGDINEQFF. CDR3 in DNA: TGTGCCAGCAACTCCGGGGGTCCAGGGGGCGATATCAATGAGCAGTTCTTC. The gene calls are TRBV7-9 and TRBJ2-1; 8 bases match TRBD1. CDR3 length: 17 residues. CDR1 SEHNR and CDR2 FQNEAQ come from the germline V gene (reference sequence). V was pared by 7 bases and J by 6 bases, with 17 bases of the junction left unmatched.

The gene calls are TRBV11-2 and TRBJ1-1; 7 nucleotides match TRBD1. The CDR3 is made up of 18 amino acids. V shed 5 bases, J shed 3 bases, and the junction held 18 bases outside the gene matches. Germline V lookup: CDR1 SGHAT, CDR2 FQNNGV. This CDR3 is CASSVTPRGRRGYTEAFF. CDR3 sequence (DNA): TGTGCCAGCAGCGTTACTCCTAGGGGGCGCCGAGGATACACTGAAGCTTTCTTT.

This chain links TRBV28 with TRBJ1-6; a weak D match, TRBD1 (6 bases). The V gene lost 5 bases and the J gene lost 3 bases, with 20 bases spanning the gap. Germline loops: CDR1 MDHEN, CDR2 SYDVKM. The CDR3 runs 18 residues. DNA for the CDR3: TGTGCCAGCAGTCCCCCCGGGGGGGGCCTGGTCTATAATTCACCCCTCCACTTT. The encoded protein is CASSPPGGGLVYNSPLHF. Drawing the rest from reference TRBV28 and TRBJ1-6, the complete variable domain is DVKVTQSSRYLVKRTGEKVFLECVQDMDHENMFWYRQDPGLGLRLIYFSYDVKMKEKGDIPEGYSVSREKKERFSLILESASTNQTSMYLCASSPPGGGLVYNSPLHFGNGTRLTVT.

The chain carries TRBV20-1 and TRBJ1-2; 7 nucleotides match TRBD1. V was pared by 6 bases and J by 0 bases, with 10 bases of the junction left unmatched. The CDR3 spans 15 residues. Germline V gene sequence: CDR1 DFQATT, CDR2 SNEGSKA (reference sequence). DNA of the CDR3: TGCAGTGCAAGTAGACAGGGCAAAGCTAACTATGGCTACACCTTC. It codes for CSASRQGKANYGYTF.

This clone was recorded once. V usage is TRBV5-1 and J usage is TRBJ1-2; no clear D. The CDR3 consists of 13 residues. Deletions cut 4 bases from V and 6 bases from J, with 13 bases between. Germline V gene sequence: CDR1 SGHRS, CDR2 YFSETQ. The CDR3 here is CASSREPKDGYTF. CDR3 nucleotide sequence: TGCGCCAGCAGCCGGGAGCCGAAGGATGGCTACACCTTC.

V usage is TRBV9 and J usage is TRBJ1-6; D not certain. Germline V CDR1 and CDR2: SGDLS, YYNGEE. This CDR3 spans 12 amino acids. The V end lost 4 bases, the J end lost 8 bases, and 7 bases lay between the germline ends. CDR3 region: CASSLRDSPLHF. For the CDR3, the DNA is TGTGCCAGCAGCCTACGGGATTCACCCCTCCACTTT.

The CDR3 sequence is CASSPREPTSGNTIYF. In nucleotides, the CDR3 is TGTGCCAGCAGCCCTAGGGAGCCGACCTCTGGAAACACCATATATTTT. The genes are TRBV7-9 and TRBJ1-3, with D uncertain. CDR1 is SEHNR and CDR2 is FQNEAQ in the germline V gene (reference sequence). The CDR3 runs 16 residues. V was pared by 5 bases and J by 0 bases, with 14 bases between.

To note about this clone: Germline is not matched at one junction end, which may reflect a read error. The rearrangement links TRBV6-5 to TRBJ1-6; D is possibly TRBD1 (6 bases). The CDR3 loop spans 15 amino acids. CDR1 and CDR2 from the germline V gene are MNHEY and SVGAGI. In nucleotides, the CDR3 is TGTGCTAGCAGAAGTTCAGGGGCGACTGGGGCACCCCTCCACTTT. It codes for CASRSSGATGAPLHF.

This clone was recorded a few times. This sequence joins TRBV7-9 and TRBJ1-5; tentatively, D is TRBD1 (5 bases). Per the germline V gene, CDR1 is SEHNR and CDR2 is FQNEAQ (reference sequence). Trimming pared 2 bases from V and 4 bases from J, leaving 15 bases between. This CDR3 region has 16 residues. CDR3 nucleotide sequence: TGTGCCAGCAGCTTAAGTGAACAGGCTGGGAATCAGCCCCAGCATTTT. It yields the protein CASSLSEQAGNQPQHF.

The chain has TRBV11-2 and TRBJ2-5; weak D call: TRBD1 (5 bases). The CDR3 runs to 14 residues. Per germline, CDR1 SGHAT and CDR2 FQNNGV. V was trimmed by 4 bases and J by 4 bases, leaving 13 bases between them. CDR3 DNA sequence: TGTGCCAGCAGCTCCCCGACAGTTACAGAGACCCAGTACTTC. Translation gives CASSSPTVTETQYF.

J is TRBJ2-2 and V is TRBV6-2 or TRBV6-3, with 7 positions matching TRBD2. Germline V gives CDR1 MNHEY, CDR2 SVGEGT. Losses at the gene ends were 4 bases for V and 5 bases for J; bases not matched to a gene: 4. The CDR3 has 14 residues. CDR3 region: CASSFRGGTGELFF. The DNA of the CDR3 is TGTGCCAGCAGTTTCCGGGGAGGGACCGGGGAGCTGTTTTTT.

CDR3 protein: CASSQGQGRDEQFF. The CDR3, as DNA: TGCGCCAGCAGCCAAGGTCAAGGGAGGGATGAGCAGTTCTTC. V gene TRBV4-1 combines with J gene TRBJ2-1, with 7 bases matching TRBD2. This CDR3 is 14 amino acids long. Looked up from germline, CDR1 is MGHRA and CDR2 is YSYEKL. V trimming: 1 base; J trimming: 8 bases; junction bases outside the gene matches: 5.

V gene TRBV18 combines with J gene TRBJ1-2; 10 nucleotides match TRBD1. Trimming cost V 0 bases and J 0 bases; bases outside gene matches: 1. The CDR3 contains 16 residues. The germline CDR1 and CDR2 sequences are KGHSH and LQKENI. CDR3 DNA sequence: TGTGCCAGCTCACCACCGGGACAGGGGACTAACTATGGCTACACCTTC. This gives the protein CASSPPGQGTNYGYTF.

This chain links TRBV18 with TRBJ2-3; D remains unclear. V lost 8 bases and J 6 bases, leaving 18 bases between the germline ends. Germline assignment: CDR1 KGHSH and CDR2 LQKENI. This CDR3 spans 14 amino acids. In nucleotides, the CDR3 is TGTGCCAGCCAAAGACGAACTATTACGGATACGCAGTATTTT. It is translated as CASQRRTITDTQYF.

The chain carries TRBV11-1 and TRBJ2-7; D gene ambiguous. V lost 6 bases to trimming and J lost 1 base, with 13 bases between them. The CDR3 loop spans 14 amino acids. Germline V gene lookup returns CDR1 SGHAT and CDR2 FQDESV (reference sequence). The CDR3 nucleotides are TGTGCCAGCAGATCCGACACGGAATCCTACGAGCAGTACTTC. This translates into CASRSDTESYEQYF.

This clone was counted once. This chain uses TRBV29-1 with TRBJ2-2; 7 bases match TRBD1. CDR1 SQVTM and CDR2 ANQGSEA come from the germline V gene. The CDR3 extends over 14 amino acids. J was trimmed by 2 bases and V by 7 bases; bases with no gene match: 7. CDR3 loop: CSALDRINTGELFF. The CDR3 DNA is TGCAGCGCCTTGGACAGGATTAACACCGGGGAGCTGTTTTTT.

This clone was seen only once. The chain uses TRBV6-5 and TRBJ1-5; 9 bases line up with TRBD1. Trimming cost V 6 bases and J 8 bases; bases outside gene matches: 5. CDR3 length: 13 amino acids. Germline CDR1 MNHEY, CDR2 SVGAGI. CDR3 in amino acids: CASRRTGVEPQHF. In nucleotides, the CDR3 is TGTGCCAGCAGACGGACAGGGGTCGAGCCCCAGCATTTT.

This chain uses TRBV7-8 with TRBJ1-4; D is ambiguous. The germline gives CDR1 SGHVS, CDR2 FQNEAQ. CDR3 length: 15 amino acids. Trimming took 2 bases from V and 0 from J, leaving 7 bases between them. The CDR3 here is CASSLRRSTNEKLFF. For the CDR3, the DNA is TGTGCCAGCAGCTTAAGGAGGTCAACTAATGAAAAACTGTTTTTT.

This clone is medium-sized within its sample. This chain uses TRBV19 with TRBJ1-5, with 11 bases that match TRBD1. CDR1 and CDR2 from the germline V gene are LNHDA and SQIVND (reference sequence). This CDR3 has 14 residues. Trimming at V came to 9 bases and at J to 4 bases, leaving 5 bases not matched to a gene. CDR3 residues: CASAGTGGNQPQHF. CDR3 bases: TGTGCCAGCGCGGGGACAGGGGGAAATCAGCCCCAGCATTTT.

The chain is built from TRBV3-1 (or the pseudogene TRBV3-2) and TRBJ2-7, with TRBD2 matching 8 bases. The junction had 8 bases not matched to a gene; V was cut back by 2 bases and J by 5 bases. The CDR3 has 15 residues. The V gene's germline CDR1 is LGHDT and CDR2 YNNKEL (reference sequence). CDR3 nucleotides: TGTGCCAGCAGCCAAATGGCGGGGGGTGTCCACGAGCAGTACTTC. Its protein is CASSQMAGGVHEQYF.

The CDR3 coding sequence is TGTGCCAGCAGCCCTTCCCCTTCGGCTAGCCTGTTCTTC. This encodes CASSPSPSASLFF. This sequence joins TRBV7-2 and TRBJ2-1; D may be TRBD2 (5 bases). V lost 5 bases, J lost 15 bases, and 20 bases lay in between. This CDR3 contains 13 residues. Per the germline V gene, CDR1 is SGHTA and CDR2 is FQGNSA.

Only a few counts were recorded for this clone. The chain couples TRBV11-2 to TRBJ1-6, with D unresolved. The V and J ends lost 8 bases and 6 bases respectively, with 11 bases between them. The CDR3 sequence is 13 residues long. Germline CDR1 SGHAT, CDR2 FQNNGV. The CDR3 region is CASSGVSNSPLHF. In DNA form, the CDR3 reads TGTGCCAGCTCGGGAGTTAGTAATTCACCCCTCCACTTT.

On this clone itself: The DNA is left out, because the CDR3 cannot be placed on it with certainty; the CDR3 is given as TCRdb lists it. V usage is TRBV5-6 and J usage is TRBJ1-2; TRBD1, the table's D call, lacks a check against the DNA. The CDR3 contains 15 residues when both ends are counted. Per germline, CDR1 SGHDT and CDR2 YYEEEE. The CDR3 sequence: CASILDDRLGYGYTF.

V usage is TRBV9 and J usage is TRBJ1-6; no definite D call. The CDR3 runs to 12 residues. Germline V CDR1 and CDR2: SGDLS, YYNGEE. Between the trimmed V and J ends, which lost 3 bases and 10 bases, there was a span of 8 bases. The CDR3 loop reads CASSGSNSPLHF. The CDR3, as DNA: TGTGCCAGCAGCGGGAGTAACTCACCCCTCCACTTT.

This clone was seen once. The CDR3 DNA follows: TGTGCCAGTAGTGCTGAACAACAGGGAATGGCAGAATCACCCCTCCACTTT. It is translated as CASSAEQQGMAESPLHF. V gene TRBV19 combines with J gene TRBJ1-6; the D gene is possibly TRBD1 (6 bases). Per germline, CDR1 LNHDA and CDR2 SQIVND (reference sequence). V lost 5 bases, J lost 10 bases, and 24 bases lay in between. The CDR3 has 17 amino acids.

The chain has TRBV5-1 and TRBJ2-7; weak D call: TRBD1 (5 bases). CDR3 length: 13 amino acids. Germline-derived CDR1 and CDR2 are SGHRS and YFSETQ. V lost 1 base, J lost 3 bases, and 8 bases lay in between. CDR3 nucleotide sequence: TGCGCCAGCAGCTTGCTACAGGACTACGAGCAGTACTTC. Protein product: CASSLLQDYEQYF.

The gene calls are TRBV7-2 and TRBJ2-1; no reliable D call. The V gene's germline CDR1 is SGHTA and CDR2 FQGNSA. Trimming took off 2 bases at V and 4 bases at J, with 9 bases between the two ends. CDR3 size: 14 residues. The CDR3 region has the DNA TGTGCCAGCAGCTTAAACAGCCCGTACAATGAGCAGTTCTTC. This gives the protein CASSLNSPYNEQFF.

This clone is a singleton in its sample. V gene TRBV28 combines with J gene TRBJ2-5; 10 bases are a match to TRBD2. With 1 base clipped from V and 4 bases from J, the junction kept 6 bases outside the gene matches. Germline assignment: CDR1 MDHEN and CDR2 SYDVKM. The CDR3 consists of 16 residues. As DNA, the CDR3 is TGTGCCAGCAGTTTATTTGCTAGCGGGAGCCCAGAGACCCAGTACTTC. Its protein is CASSLFASGSPETQYF.